The present TCR beta chain was sequenced within a study of T cells after yellow fever vaccination. Study-level results: Weaker, the secondary response peaked sooner, at day 5 versus 15. Most primary-vaccination clones reappeared after the booster (96% CD4, approximately 88% CD8).

In germline, CDR1 is DFQATT, CDR2 SNEGSKA (reference sequence). The V and J ends lost 2 bases and 3 bases, in that order; junction bases with no gene match: 6. This CDR3 contains 16 residues. In its sample, this clonotype was seen many times. Its antigen is not identified. Universal primer sites and UMIs were introduced during 5'RACE template-switching synthesis of TCR cDNA. From the 5' RACE reads, TCRdb called clonotypes with MiXCR, one entry per CDR3 protein. The repertoire holds 200,000 to 250,000 distinct CDR3 sequences, under 3.5% seen once, with around 3.2% in the top ten. The TCR sequence derives from a man aged 18 to 35 who received the YFV17D yellow fever vaccine. The chain recombines TRBV20-1 with TRBJ2-1, with TRBD2 matching over 11 bases. Sample: CD4+ T cells sorted from PBMCs, taken 10 days after the yellow fever booster vaccination. The CDR3 DNA reads as TGCAGTGCTAGATTTCTAGCGGGGGGATTCTACAATGAGCAGTTCTTC. Translated: CSARFLAGGFYNEQFF.